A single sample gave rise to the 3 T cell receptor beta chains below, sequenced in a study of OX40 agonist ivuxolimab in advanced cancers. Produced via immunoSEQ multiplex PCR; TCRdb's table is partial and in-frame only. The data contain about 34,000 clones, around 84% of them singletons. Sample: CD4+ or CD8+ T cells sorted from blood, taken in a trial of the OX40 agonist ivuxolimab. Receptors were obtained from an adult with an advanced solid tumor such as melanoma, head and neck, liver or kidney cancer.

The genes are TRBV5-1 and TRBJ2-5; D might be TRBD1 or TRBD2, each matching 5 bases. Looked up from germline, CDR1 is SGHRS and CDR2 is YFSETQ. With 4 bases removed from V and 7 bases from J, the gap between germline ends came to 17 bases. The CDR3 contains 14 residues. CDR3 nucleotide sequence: TGCGCCAGCAGCGCCCGTATGGGGGACGGGACCCAGTACTTC. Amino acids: CASSARMGDGTQYF.

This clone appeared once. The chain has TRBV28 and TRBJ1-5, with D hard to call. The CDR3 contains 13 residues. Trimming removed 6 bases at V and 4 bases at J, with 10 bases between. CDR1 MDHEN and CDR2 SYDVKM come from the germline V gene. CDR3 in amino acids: CASSSIRNQPQHF. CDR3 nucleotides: TGTGCCAGCAGCTCTATCAGGAATCAGCCCCAGCATTTT.

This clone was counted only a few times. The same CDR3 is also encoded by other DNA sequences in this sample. The CDR3 DNA follows: TGCAGCGGGGCTAGGGGGACGAACACCGGGGAGCTGTTTTTT. Translation: CSGARGTNTGELFF. The chain recombines TRBV29-1 with TRBJ2-2; maybe TRBD1 (6 bases). The CDR3 spans 14 residues. Per germline, CDR1 SQVTM and CDR2 ANQGSEA. Trimming took 7 bases from V and 0 from J, leaving 12 bases between them.